The text below deals with one T cell receptor (beta chain). Across about two dozen US areas, participants ranged in age from about 18 to 100 years. Cohort placement rested on clinical history that participants reported themselves. This specimen belongs to a study of blood T cell repertoires in COVID-19. As for the study in general: PBMCs, B-cell-depleted T cells, or T cells were the source of the cDNA or gDNA that made up the material.

Some clones are missing from TCRdb's copy, which holds only in-frame ones; the method was immunoSEQ multiplex PCR. The table has about 430,000 clones, roughly 88% seen once. CDR1 and CDR2 (germline): LGHNT, FRNRAP. The length of the CDR3 is 15 residues. V gave up 0 bases and J gave up 5 bases; unmatched junction bases: 4. The V and J genes are TRBV12-5 and TRBJ1-5; 7 bases are shared with TRBD1. The TCR originated in a woman aged 25 to 39 with acute COVID-19. Material: PBMCs or T cells enriched from blood (not recorded which). The chain's CDR3 is CASGLVQGFYQPQHF. Here the CDR3 DNA reads TGTGCTAGTGGTTTGGTACAGGGGTTTTATCAGCCCCAGCATTTT.